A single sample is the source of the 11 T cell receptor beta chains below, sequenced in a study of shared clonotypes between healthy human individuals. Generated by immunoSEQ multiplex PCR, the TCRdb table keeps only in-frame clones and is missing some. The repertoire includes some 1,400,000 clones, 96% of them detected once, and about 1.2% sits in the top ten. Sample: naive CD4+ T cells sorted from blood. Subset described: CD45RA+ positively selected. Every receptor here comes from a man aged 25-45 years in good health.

In DNA form, the CDR3 reads TGTGCCAGCACCAAGGCGGGGGCCGGGGGCTACACCTTC. Its translation is CASTKAGAGGYTF. The chain carries TRBV5-5 and TRBJ1-2; a weak D match, TRBD1 (6 bases). Germline V CDR1 and CDR2: SGHKS, YYEKEE (reference sequence). V shed 6 bases and J shed 8 bases, with 17 bases lying between them. This CDR3 comprises 13 residues.

The CDR3, as DNA: TGTGCCAGTAGTATAGTTGCGGGCAGGCAAGAGACCCAGTACTTC. This translates into CASSIVAGRQETQYF. The V and J genes are TRBV19 and TRBJ2-5; D possibly corresponds to TRBD2 (5 bases). The V end was cut by 1 base, the J end by 2 bases, with 11 bases between. The CDR3 extends over 15 amino acids. CDR1 is LNHDA and CDR2 is SQIVND in the germline V gene (reference sequence).

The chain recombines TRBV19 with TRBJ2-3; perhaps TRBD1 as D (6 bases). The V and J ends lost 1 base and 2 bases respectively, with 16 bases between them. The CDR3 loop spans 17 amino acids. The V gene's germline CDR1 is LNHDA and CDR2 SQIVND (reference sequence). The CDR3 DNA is TGTGCCAGTAGTATAGGCGGTTCAGGGGCTTACACAGATACGCAGTATTTT. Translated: CASSIGGSGAYTDTQYF.

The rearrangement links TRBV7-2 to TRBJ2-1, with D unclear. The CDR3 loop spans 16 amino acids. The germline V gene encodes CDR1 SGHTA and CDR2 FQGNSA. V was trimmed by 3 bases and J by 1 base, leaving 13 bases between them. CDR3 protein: CASSFSLHRSYNEQFF. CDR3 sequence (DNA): TGTGCCAGCAGCTTCTCCTTACACCGGTCCTACAATGAGCAGTTCTTC.

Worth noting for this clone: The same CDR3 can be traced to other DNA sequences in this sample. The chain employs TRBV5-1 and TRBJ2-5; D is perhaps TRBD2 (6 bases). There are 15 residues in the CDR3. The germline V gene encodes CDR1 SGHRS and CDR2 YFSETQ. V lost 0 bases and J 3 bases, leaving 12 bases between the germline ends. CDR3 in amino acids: CASSLGGSGEETQYF. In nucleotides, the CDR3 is TGCGCCAGCAGCTTGGGAGGTAGCGGAGAAGAGACCCAGTACTTC.

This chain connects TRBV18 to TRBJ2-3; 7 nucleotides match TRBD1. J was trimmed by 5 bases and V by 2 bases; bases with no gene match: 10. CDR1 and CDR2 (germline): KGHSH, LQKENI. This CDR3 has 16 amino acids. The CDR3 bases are TGTGCCAGCTCACCAGTCTCGACAGGGTGGTTAGATACGCAGTATTTT. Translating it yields CASSPVSTGWLDTQYF. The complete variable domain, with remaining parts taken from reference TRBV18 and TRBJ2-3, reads NAGVMQNPRHLVRRRGQEARLRCSPMKGHSHVYWYRQLPEEGLKFMVYLQKENIIDESGMPKERFSAEFPKEGPSILRIQQVVRGDSAAYFCASSPVSTGWLDTQYFGPGTRLTVL.

CDR3 in DNA: TGTGCCAGCAGTTATTGGGGGAATGGCAATCAGCCCCAGCATTTT. This encodes CASSYWGNGNQPQHF. The genes are TRBV6-6 and TRBJ1-5, with D possibly TRBD1 on 5 matching bases. The germline gives CDR1 MNHNY, CDR2 SVGAGI (reference sequence). The CDR3 spans 15 residues. V was trimmed by 3 bases and J by 2 bases, leaving 11 bases between them.

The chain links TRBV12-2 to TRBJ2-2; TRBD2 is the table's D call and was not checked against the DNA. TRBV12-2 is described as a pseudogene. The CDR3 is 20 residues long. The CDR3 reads CASRLYDSSPYAPNTGELFF. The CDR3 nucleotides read TGTGCAAGTCGCTTATACGACTCGAGCCCTTATGCTCCGAACACCGGGGAGCTGTTTTTT.

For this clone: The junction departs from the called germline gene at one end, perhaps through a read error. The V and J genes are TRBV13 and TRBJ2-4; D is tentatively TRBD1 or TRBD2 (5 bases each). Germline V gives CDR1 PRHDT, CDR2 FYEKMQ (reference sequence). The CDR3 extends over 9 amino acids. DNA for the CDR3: TGTGCCAGCAGCCCGGGGACGCACTTC. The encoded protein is CASSPGTHF.

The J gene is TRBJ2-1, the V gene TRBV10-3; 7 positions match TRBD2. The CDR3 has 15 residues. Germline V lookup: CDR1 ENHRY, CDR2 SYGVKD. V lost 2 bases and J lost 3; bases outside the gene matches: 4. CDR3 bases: TGTGCCATCAGTGAGGGTAGCGGGCTCTACAATGAGCAGTTCTTC. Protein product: CAISEGSGLYNEQFF.

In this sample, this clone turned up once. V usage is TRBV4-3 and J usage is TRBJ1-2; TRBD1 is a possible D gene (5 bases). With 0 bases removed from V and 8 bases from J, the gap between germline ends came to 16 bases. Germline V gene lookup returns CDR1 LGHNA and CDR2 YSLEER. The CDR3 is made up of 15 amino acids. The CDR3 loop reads CASSQETGLMLGYTF. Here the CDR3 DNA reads TGCGCCAGCAGCCAAGAAACAGGCCTAATGTTGGGCTACACCTTC.